Shown below are 10 T cell receptor beta chains from a single sample sequenced in a study of spatial heterogeneity in lung cancer. Time point specified: sample taken at primary tumor resection. TCRdb reprocessed the 5' RACE reads via MiXCR and lists one record per CDR3 protein. Among about 38,000 distinct CDR3 sequences listed, roughly 7.4% were seen once. This sample comprised PBMCs, obtained at surgery. These receptors came from a male donor with early-stage non-small cell lung cancer.

This sequence joins TRBV14 and TRBJ1-1, with D unclear. V dropped 0 bases and J dropped 5 bases, with 16 bases sitting between them. Germline V gene sequence: CDR1 SGHDN, CDR2 FVKESK. This CDR3 is 16 amino acids long. The CDR3 spells CASSQDYGGLWTEAFF. The CDR3 bases are TGTGCCAGCAGCCAAGATTACGGAGGTCTTTGGACTGAAGCTTTCTTT.

This clonotype was observed many times. The chain carries TRBV5-1 and TRBJ2-2; D possibly uses TRBD1 or TRBD2 (5 bases each). CDR1 is SGHRS, CDR2 YFSETQ, per germline. This CDR3 is built from 13 residues. The V gene lost 5 bases and the J gene lost 5 bases, with 10 bases spanning the gap. CDR3 protein: CASSSRGTGELFF. As DNA, the CDR3 is TGCGCCAGCAGTTCGAGGGGAACCGGGGAGCTGTTTTTT.

The rearrangement links TRBV7-2 to TRBJ2-1; maybe TRBD2 (6 bases). Trimming left V 1 base short and J 0 bases short, with 7 bases between. Germline CDR1 and CDR2: SGHTA and FQGNSA. The CDR3 sequence is 15 residues long. The CDR3 protein is CASSLDGGSYNEQFF. For the CDR3, the DNA is TGTGCCAGCAGCTTAGACGGGGGCTCCTACAATGAGCAGTTCTTC.

This clonotype was detected once. The chain couples TRBV5-1 to TRBJ2-7; D is unresolved. The V and J ends lost 4 bases and 2 bases respectively, with 10 bases between them. The CDR3 consists of 13 residues. Germline CDR1 reads SGHRS; CDR2 reads YFSETQ. The CDR3 bases are TGCGCCAGCAGCGCGCAAATCACCTACGAGCAGTACTTC. Translated: CASSAQITYEQYF. Full variable domain (outside the CDR3, taken from reference TRBV5-1 and TRBJ2-7): KAGVTQTPRYLIKTRGQQVTLSCSPISGHRSVSWYQQTPGQGLQFLFEYFSETQRNKGNFPGRFSGRQFSNSRSEMNVSTLELGDSALYLCASSAQITYEQYFGPGTRLTVT.

V usage is TRBV30 and J usage is TRBJ2-1; TRBD1 agrees at 8 bases. The ends lost 1 base at V and 4 bases at J; junction bases unmatched: 3. The CDR3 is 14 residues long. Germline-derived CDR1 and CDR2 are GTSNPN and SVGIG (reference sequence). CDR3 sequence: CAWSARQGYNEQFF. The CDR3 DNA reads as TGTGCCTGGAGTGCCCGACAGGGGTACAATGAGCAGTTCTTC.

The chain links TRBV14 to TRBJ2-5; 8 nucleotides line up with TRBD1. This CDR3 is 17 amino acids long. The germline V gene has CDR1 SGHDN and CDR2 FVKESK. V shed 1 base and J 3 bases; nucleotides not matched to a gene: 10. CDR3 DNA sequence: TGTGCCAGCAGCCAAGTCAGGGGGCGCCTTGCTAAAGAGACCCAGTACTTC. Protein sequence: CASSQVRGRLAKETQYF. The full variable domain, completed using reference TRBV14 and TRBJ2-5, is EAGVTQFPSHSVIEKGQTVTLRCDPISGHDNLYWYRRVMGKEIKFLLHFVKESKQDESGMPNNRFLAERTGGTYSTLKVQPAELEDSGVYFCASSQVRGRLAKETQYFGPGTRLLVL.

This clonotype has at least ten counts. The chain combines TRBV5-5 with TRBJ2-7; possibly TRBD2 for D (8 bases). This CDR3 has 16 residues. From germline, CDR1 is SGHKS and CDR2 YYEKEE (reference sequence). V was pared by 3 bases and J by 7 bases, with 23 bases between. The CDR3 loop is CASSSRGLAGDGEQYV. CDR3 bases: TGTGCCAGCAGCTCTAGGGGGCTAGCGGGTGACGGGGAGCAGTACGTC.

This clonotype was counted between two and nine times. The chain has TRBV3-1 and TRBJ2-3; D remains ambiguous. The CDR3 totals 12 residues. The germline V gene encodes CDR1 LGHDT and CDR2 YNNKEL (reference sequence). Trimming cost V 5 bases and J 4 bases, with 7 bases left between them. The CDR3 region has the DNA TGTGCCAGCAGCGAATTCGCAGATACGCAGTATTTT. Encoded protein: CASSEFADTQYF.

This sequence joins TRBV18 and TRBJ1-2; 7 bases agree with TRBD1. The CDR3 spans 16 residues. Germline CDR1 and CDR2: KGHSH and LQKENI. Losses at the gene ends were 3 bases for V and 6 bases for J; bases not matched to a gene: 13. The CDR3 reads CASSPRTGQRNDGYTF. CDR3 DNA sequence: TGTGCCAGCTCACCTCGGACGGGACAGCGGAACGATGGCTACACCTTC.

This sequence joins TRBV7-9 and TRBJ2-5; D unresolved. The CDR3 totals 12 residues. Germline V CDR1 and CDR2: SEHNR, FQNEAQ (reference sequence). The V end was cut by 5 bases, the J end by 4 bases, with 8 bases between. CDR3 DNA: TGTGCCAGCAGCATGACCGGAGAGACCCAGTACTTC. This sequence encodes CASSMTGETQYF.